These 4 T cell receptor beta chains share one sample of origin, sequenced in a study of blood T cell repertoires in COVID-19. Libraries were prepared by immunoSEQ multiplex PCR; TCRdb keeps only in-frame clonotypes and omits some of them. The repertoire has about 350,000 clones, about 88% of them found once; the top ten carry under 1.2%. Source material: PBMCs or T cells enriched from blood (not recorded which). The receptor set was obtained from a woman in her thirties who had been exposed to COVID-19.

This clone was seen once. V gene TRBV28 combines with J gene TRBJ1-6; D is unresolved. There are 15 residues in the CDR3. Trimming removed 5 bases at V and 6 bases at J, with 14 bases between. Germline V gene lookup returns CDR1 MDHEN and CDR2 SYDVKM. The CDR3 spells CASSPTADFNSPLHF. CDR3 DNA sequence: TGTGCCAGCAGTCCCACCGCGGATTTTAATTCACCCCTCCACTTT.

DNA of the CDR3: TGCGCCAGCAAACCGGGGAGTACCTACGAGCAGTACTTC. This sequence encodes CASKPGSTYEQYF. V and J are TRBV5-1 and TRBJ2-7; weak D call: TRBD2 (5 bases). Germline values: CDR1 SGHRS, CDR2 YFSETQ. This CDR3 is built from 13 residues. Trimming shortened V by 6 bases and J by 2 bases, and 12 bases separated the two germline ends.

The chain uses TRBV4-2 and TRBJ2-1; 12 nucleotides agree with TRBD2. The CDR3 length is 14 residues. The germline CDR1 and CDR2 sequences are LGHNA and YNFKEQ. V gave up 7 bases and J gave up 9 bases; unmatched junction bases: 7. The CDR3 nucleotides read TGTGCCAGCACCCCCGAGACTAGCGGGGGTGAGCAGTTCTTC. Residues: CASTPETSGGEQFF.

The CDR3 nucleotides are TGCGCCAGCAAGGCCCGCGGGACTCAACAAGAGACCCAGTACTTC. Its protein product is CASKARGTQQETQYF. The chain employs TRBV5-1 and TRBJ2-5, with D possibly being TRBD2 (6 bases). The CDR3 length is 15 residues. Between the trimmed V and J ends, which lost 6 bases and 2 bases, there was a span of 17 bases. Germline values: CDR1 SGHRS, CDR2 YFSETQ.